Given below is one T cell receptor beta chain in context. Its antigen is unidentified. The CDR3 is 14 amino acids. In germline, CDR1 is MDHEN, CDR2 SYDVKM. The data were obtained in a study of CXCR3-negative and CXCR3-positive naive CD8 T cells. Overall study: Roughly 140 million TRB reads in total, about 1.5 +/- 0.3 million per library. Study-wide results and caveats: Naive cells, whether CXCR3-negative or CXCR3-positive, had similar TRBV-TRBJ usage, while memory cells differed. In cryopreserved cells, CXCR3 expression partially decreased, and fresh PBMCs were used in most assays. Sequencing showed both naive subsets with comparably high diversity, and memory CD8+ cells much lower.

Through 5' RACE with UMI labels, the TRB cDNA libraries were prepared. TCRdb re-called the 5' RACE reads and gives one entry per CDR3 protein, without DNA. The sample totals over 35,000 distinct CDR3 sequences. V gene TRBV28 combines with J gene TRBJ2-7. Sequenced sample: memory CD8+ T cells from blood. The TCR comes from a human donor in good health. Some clones in this sample may be carry-over from other donors' samples. CDR3: CASRWQGRTYEQYF.